This TCR beta chain was identified during a study of blood T cells in healthy people across ages. This clonotype has only one observation. The V end was cut by 1 base, the J end by 2 bases, with 4 bases between. Germline V lookup: CDR1 DFQATT, CDR2 SNEGSKA (reference sequence). The CDR3 covers 12 residues. A second PCR, run for about 7 to 11 cycles, used a sample-barcoded 5' primer plus a J-beta primer mix. MiXCR, run by TCRdb on the 5' RACE reads, gives a single entry per CDR3 protein. The data contain hundreds of thousands of distinct CDR3 sequences, around 48% of them singletons. This clonotype was sampled from a woman aged 55-70 years in good health. Sequencing was done on a sample of blood. J is TRBJ2-3 and V is TRBV20-1; D gene ambiguous. The DNA of the CDR3 is TGCAGTGCTAGAGTCATCACAGATACGCAGTATTTT. Amino acid sequence: CSARVITDTQYF.